What follows are 29 T cell receptor beta chains derived from one specimen sequenced in a study of T cells in Graves' hyperthyroidism and ophthalmopathy. RNA transcripts gave rise to amplified TCR beta CDR3 regions. Primed by the HTBI set, a first-round RT-PCR was run on the TCR CDR3. TCRdb fed the multiplex PCR reads into MiXCR, producing one record per CDR3 protein. The sample records more than 450,000 distinct CDR3 sequences, less than 20% being singletons. Specimen: blood. The receptors derive from a man in his forties with Graves' ophthalmopathy.

This clonotype appeared many times. This chain joins TRBV7-8 and TRBJ2-1; perhaps TRBD2 as D (6 bases). CDR1 and CDR2 (germline): SGHVS, FQNEAQ. The V end was cut by 5 bases, the J end by 9 bases, with 20 bases between. The CDR3 length is 15 residues. The CDR3 nucleotides are TGTGCCAGCAGCGGTAGACTAGGCTTAGACGGTGAGCAGTTCTTC. Translation gives CASSGRLGLDGEQFF.

This clonotype was seen a handful of times. The rearrangement joins TRBV20-1 to TRBJ2-5; D perhaps matches TRBD2 (5 bases). Per the germline V gene, CDR1 is DFQATT and CDR2 is SNEGSKA (reference sequence). This CDR3 comprises 18 residues. V lost 4 bases to trimming and J lost 3 bases, with 27 bases between them. The CDR3 nucleotides read TGCAGTGCTATAAACGCCGGGATACCCTCGGGTAGGGAAGAGACCCAGTACTTC. This codes for CSAINAGIPSGREETQYF.

This clonotype showed up many times. The V gene is TRBV20-1, the J gene TRBJ2-7; D uncertain. Germline V CDR1 and CDR2: DFQATT, SNEGSKA (reference sequence). The V end was cut by 2 bases, the J end by 5 bases, with 10 bases between. This CDR3 is 12 amino acids long. The chain's CDR3 is CSARNLGHEQYF. CDR3 in DNA: TGCAGTGCTAGAAACCTGGGCCACGAGCAGTACTTC.

The chain is built from TRBV29-1 and TRBJ2-4, with D maybe TRBD1 (6 bases). Trimming pared 7 bases from V and 7 bases from J, leaving 17 bases between. The CDR3 spans 13 residues. Per the germline V gene, CDR1 is SQVTM and CDR2 is ANQGSEA. The CDR3 DNA reads TGCAGCGCACCATTTAGGGGGTCTAACATTCAGTACTTC. This sequence encodes CSAPFRGSNIQYF.

This clonotype appeared many times. The rearrangement uses TRBV7-9 and TRBJ2-1; 7 bases map to TRBD2. The junction had 4 bases not matched to a gene; V was cut back by 5 bases and J by 3 bases. This CDR3 contains 14 residues. Germline V CDR1 and CDR2: SEHNR, FQNEAQ (reference sequence). CDR3 DNA sequence: TGTGCCAGCAGCGGGGGGGGGGGCTACAATGAGCAGTTCTTC. Its protein product is CASSGGGGYNEQFF.

This clonotype was observed many times. The chain links TRBV2 to TRBJ1-5; TRBD1 matches 7 bases. From germline, CDR1 is SNHLY and CDR2 FYNNEI. The CDR3 is 15 residues long. V lost 5 bases and J lost 2; bases outside the gene matches: 6. In DNA, the CDR3 is TGTGCCAGCAGTCGGGACAGTTCGCGCAATCAGCCCCAGCATTTT. It translates to CASSRDSSRNQPQHF.

This clonotype occurred many times. V usage is TRBV6-2 or TRBV6-3 and J usage is TRBJ2-5; a weak D match, TRBD2 (6 bases). This CDR3 comprises 13 residues. V was pared by 7 bases and J by 1 base, with 10 bases between. The V gene's germline CDR1 is MNHEY and CDR2 SVGEGT. The CDR3 nucleotides read TGTGCCAGCAAAGGTAGCGGCCAAGAGACCCAGTACTTC. Its protein is CASKGSGQETQYF.

This chain joins TRBV4-1 and TRBJ1-3; D is possibly TRBD1 (6 bases). The CDR3 has 15 residues. CDR1 and CDR2 (germline): MGHRA, YSYEKL. The V and J ends lost 2 bases and 4 bases respectively, with 12 bases between them. In nucleotides, the CDR3 is TGCGCCAGCAGCCAATCAGGGGATTCGGGAAACACCATATATTTT. Translated: CASSQSGDSGNTIYF.

This clonotype was picked up a small number of times. This rearrangement joins TRBV5-1 to TRBJ2-7, with TRBD1 as a possible D gene (6 bases). The CDR3 covers 15 residues. The germline V gene has CDR1 SGHRS and CDR2 YFSETQ. With 1 base removed from V and 3 bases from J, the gap between germline ends came to 14 bases. The DNA of the CDR3 is TGCGCCAGCAGCTTGTGGGGGCCGCCAAACTACGAGCAGTACTTC. Translation: CASSLWGPPNYEQYF. Using reference TRBV5-1 and TRBJ2-7 for the parts outside the CDR3, the full variable domain is KAGVTQTPRYLIKTRGQQVTLSCSPISGHRSVSWYQQTPGQGLQFLFEYFSETQRNKGNFPGRFSGRQFSNSRSEMNVSTLELGDSALYLCASSLWGPPNYEQYFGPGTRLTVT.

This clonotype was counted many times. The V gene is TRBV11-2, the J gene TRBJ2-1; D is possibly TRBD1 or TRBD2 (5 bases each). V was clipped by 3 bases and J by 8 bases, with 14 bases between them. Germline V gene lookup returns CDR1 SGHAT and CDR2 FQNNGV. This CDR3 is built from 14 residues. The CDR3 region is CASSFRDPMDEQFF. The CDR3 region has the DNA TGTGCCAGCAGCTTTCGGGACCCGATGGATGAGCAGTTCTTC. The whole variable domain, filled in from reference TRBV11-2 and TRBJ2-1, reads EAGVAQSPRYKIIEKRQSVAFWCNPISGHATLYWYQQILGQGPKLLIQFQNNGVVDDSQLPKDRFSAERLKGVDSTLKIQPAKLEDSAVYLCASSFRDPMDEQFFGPGTRLTVL.

This clonotype was seen a handful of times. The V gene is TRBV7-9, the J gene TRBJ2-7; possible D gene TRBD2, 6 bases. In germline, CDR1 is SEHNR, CDR2 FQNEAQ (reference sequence). V dropped 4 bases and J dropped 5 bases, with 24 bases sitting between them. This CDR3 is built from 17 residues. The CDR3 DNA is TGTGCCAGCAGCTCATATATAACGGGACTCGTGTCCCACGAGCAGTACTTC. Translating it yields CASSSYITGLVSHEQYF.

The chain links TRBV27 to TRBJ2-5; perhaps D is TRBD1 or TRBD2 (5 bases each). The germline V gene encodes CDR1 MNHEY and CDR2 SMNVEV (reference sequence). The CDR3 length is 15 residues. V dropped 3 bases and J dropped 3 bases, with 14 bases sitting between them. CDR3 region: CASSFNPGRKETQYF. CDR3 sequence (DNA): TGTGCCAGCAGTTTCAACCCGGGACGAAAAGAGACCCAGTACTTC.

Of note for this clonotype: An end of the junction does not agree with germline; a read error may underlie this. The chain combines TRBV7-9 with TRBJ2-2, with D possibly being TRBD2 (5 bases). The germline gives CDR1 SEHNR, CDR2 FQNEAQ (reference sequence). The CDR3 has 12 amino acids. CDR3 nucleotide sequence: TGTGCCAGCAGCTTAATGACCGGGGAGCCGTTTTTT. It yields the protein CASSLMTGEPFF.

The chain employs TRBV7-3 and TRBJ2-5; possibly TRBD1 for D (5 bases). The CDR3 is made up of 13 amino acids. Trimming cost V 3 bases and J 7 bases, with 12 bases left between them. Germline-derived CDR1 and CDR2 are SGHTA and FQGTGA. DNA of the CDR3: TGTGCCAGCAGCTTGGGGCCCCAGGGGACCCAGTACTTC. Its protein product is CASSLGPQGTQYF.

This clonotype was counted a single time. CDR3 sequence (DNA): TGTGCCAGCAGTGAATGGAGGAGTACAGATACGCAGTATTTT. Translation gives CASSEWRSTDTQYF. V gene TRBV25-1 combines with J gene TRBJ2-3; possibly TRBD2 for D (5 bases). Germline CDR1 reads MGHDK; CDR2 reads SYGVNS. Trimming stripped 1 base from V and 3 bases from J, with 8 bases between. This CDR3 spans 14 amino acids.

Concerning this clonotype itself: Possible read error: a much larger clone is one base away. The CDR3 end shows no conserved phenylalanine or tryptophan, and so a read error is likely. For the CDR3, the DNA is TGTGCCAGCAGTCCAACTCCGAGGAGGGCGGGACGCACCGGGGAGCTGTTTTCT. Protein: CASSPTPRRAGRTGELFS. This chain uses TRBV28 with TRBJ2-2, with D perhaps TRBD2 (6 bases). The CDR3 extends over 18 amino acids. Germline CDR1 and CDR2: MDHEN and SYDVKM. The V end was cut by 5 bases, the J end by 4 bases, with 23 bases between.

This clonotype was seen a few times. Here the CDR3 reads CASMVGQGPTGELFF. CDR3 DNA: TGTGCCAGCATGGTGGGACAGGGCCCAACCGGGGAGCTGTTTTTT. The chain employs TRBV6-1 and TRBJ2-2, with 9 bases lining up with TRBD1. The ends lost 7 bases at V and 5 bases at J; junction bases unmatched: 8. The CDR3 has 15 amino acids. CDR1 is MNHNS, CDR2 SASEGT, per germline.

The chain employs TRBV5-1 and TRBJ2-7, with D possibly TRBD1 on 5 matching bases. The CDR3 has 14 amino acids. The V gene's germline CDR1 is SGHRS and CDR2 YFSETQ. The V end lost 0 bases, the J end lost 2 bases, and 9 bases lay between the germline ends. In nucleotides, the CDR3 is TGCGCCAGCAGCTTGGAAGGGGCGGCCTACGAGCAGTACTTC. It translates to CASSLEGAAYEQYF.

The chain couples TRBV7-9 to TRBJ2-7; D may be TRBD1 (5 bases). This CDR3 contains 14 residues. The germline CDR1 and CDR2 sequences are SEHNR and FQNEAQ (reference sequence). Trimming pared 2 bases from V and 2 bases from J, leaving 10 bases between. The CDR3 DNA follows: TGTGCCAGCAGCTTAAATTCAGGGCCCTACGAGCAGTACTTC. Translating gives CASSLNSGPYEQYF.

The V and J genes are TRBV5-1 and TRBJ1-2, with a tentative D call TRBD1 (6 bases). The germline gives CDR1 SGHRS, CDR2 YFSETQ. The V end was cut by 4 bases, the J end by 7 bases, with 17 bases between. The CDR3 length is 14 residues. The CDR3 sequence: CASSESGTFPGYTF. Written as DNA, the CDR3 is TGCGCCAGCAGCGAATCCGGGACATTTCCTGGCTACACCTTC.

Ten or more counts support this clonotype. The chain carries TRBV3-1 and TRBJ2-7; perhaps TRBD1 as D (6 bases). CDR1 is LGHDT, CDR2 YNNKEL, per germline (reference sequence). V was trimmed by 1 base and J by 5 bases, leaving 18 bases between them. This CDR3 has 16 residues. CDR3 nucleotides: TGTGCCAGCAGCCAAGCCCAGGGGCGTAAGGGCGACGAGCAGTACTTC. Protein sequence: CASSQAQGRKGDEQYF.

This clonotype was observed many times. The V and J genes are TRBV18 and TRBJ1-1; D unclear. This CDR3 comprises 14 residues. The germline gives CDR1 KGHSH, CDR2 LQKENI. V was trimmed by 0 bases and J by 3 bases, leaving 8 bases between them. CDR3 bases: TGTGCCAGCTCACCACCAGGGTTATACACTGAAGCTTTCTTT. This gives the protein CASSPPGLYTEAFF.

V and J are TRBV10-1 and TRBJ2-7; D remains unclear. V gave up 6 bases and J gave up 6 bases, with 6 bases separating them. The CDR3 extends over 10 amino acids. Germline V CDR1 and CDR2: WNHNN, SYGVQD (reference sequence). The CDR3 sequence: CASSLSEQYF. The CDR3 region has the DNA TGCGCCAGCAGCCTTTCCGAGCAGTACTTC.

This clonotype was detected only a few times. The CDR3 is CASSDWDRSNYGYTF. The CDR3 nucleotides read TGCGCCAGCAGTGATTGGGACAGATCTAACTATGGCTACACCTTC. J is TRBJ1-2 and V is TRBV10-1; TRBD1 matches 7 bases. The CDR3 runs to 15 residues. Trimming removed 3 bases from V and 0 bases from J; junction bases left unmatched: 4. Germline lookup yields CDR1 WNHNN and CDR2 SYGVQD (reference sequence).

This clonotype was counted many times. This rearrangement joins TRBV2 to TRBJ2-7; TRBD1 aligns across 12 bases. Germline CDR1 and CDR2: SNHLY and FYNNEI. V lost 5 bases, J lost 3 bases, and 5 bases stayed unmatched. This CDR3 is 15 amino acids long. This chain's CDR3 is CASSPGTGGVYEQYF. DNA of the CDR3: TGTGCCAGCAGTCCCGGGACAGGGGGCGTCTACGAGCAGTACTTC.

This clonotype was recorded a few times. The chain recombines TRBV7-8 with TRBJ1-2; 11 bases agree with TRBD1. Per the germline V gene, CDR1 is SGHVS and CDR2 is FQNEAQ. CDR3 length equals 15 residues. V shed 4 bases and J 6 bases; nucleotides not matched to a gene: 7. CDR3 bases: TGTGCCAGCAGCTGGACAGGGGGCAAGGATAATGGCTACACCTTC. This encodes CASSWTGGKDNGYTF.

This clonotype showed up just a few times. CDR3 sequence: CASSFESRGTQYF. The CDR3 region has the DNA TGTGCCAGCAGCTTCGAGAGCAGGGGTACGCAGTATTTT. This rearrangement joins TRBV7-9 to TRBJ2-3; a possible D gene is TRBD1 (6 bases). The germline V gene encodes CDR1 SEHNR and CDR2 FQNEAQ (reference sequence). The CDR3 length is 13 residues. The V and J ends lost 3 bases and 8 bases respectively, with 12 bases between them.

The chain combines TRBV28 with TRBJ1-4; D not certain. V was clipped by 7 bases and J by 4 bases, with 13 bases between them. Germline loops: CDR1 MDHEN, CDR2 SYDVKM. The CDR3 covers 14 residues. CDR3: CASTMGRINEKLFF. The CDR3 nucleotides read TGTGCCAGCACCATGGGTCGGATTAATGAAAAACTGTTTTTT.

The CDR3 sequence is CSAPSTGGYNSPLHF. The CDR3 coding sequence is TGCAGTGCCCCGTCTACAGGGGGCTATAATTCACCCCTCCACTTT. The genes are TRBV20-1 and TRBJ1-6; 8 bases are shared with TRBD1. This CDR3 has 15 amino acids. Trimming took 6 bases from V and 3 from J; bases not matched to a gene: 7. The germline CDR1 and CDR2 sequences are DFQATT and SNEGSKA (reference sequence).